These T cell receptor beta chains were read from a single sample in a study of blood T cell repertoires in COVID-19. Sequencing used immunoSEQ multiplex PCR; TCRdb keeps in-frame clones, though not all of them. The table includes 180,000 or so clones, about 82% detected once. Sequencing was carried out using PBMCs or T cells enriched from blood (not recorded which). Source of these receptors: a man aged 35-49 years with acute COVID-19. CDR3s include the opening cysteine and the closing phenylalanine or tryptophan. A D gene is named only where the DNA matches it firmly. For some rows the clone size is stated as once, few or many, or as a class when expanded; others skip it.

clone_size,j_call,v_call,d_call,cdr3_aa,cdr3_nt
-,TRBJ2-5,TRBV7-8,-,CASSLGALETQYF,TGTGCCAGCAGCTTAGGAGCTCTAGAGACCCAGTACTTC
-,TRBJ2-1,TRBV6-5,TRBD2,CASKGNLKPGGEQFF,TGTGCCAGCAAAGGGAACCTTAAGCCGGGGGGAGAGCAGTTCTTC
-,TRBJ1-1,TRBV7-6,TRBD1,CASSLYRGLVNTEAFF,TGTGCCAGCAGCTTATACAGGGGGCTGGTAAACACTGAAGCTTTCTTT
-,TRBJ1-1,TRBV3-1/TRBV3-2,-,CASAERAFAEAFF,TGTGCCTCAGCCGAGAGGGCTTTCGCTGAAGCTTTCTTT
-,TRBJ1-1,TRBV4-2,-,CASSLSDLNTEAFF,TGTGCCAGCAGCCTCTCAGACTTGAACACTGAAGCTTTCTTT
-,TRBJ2-7,TRBV28,TRBD2,CASSFWLAGERLYEQYF,TGTGCCAGCAGTTTCTGGCTAGCGGGAGAGCGGTTATACGAGCAGTACTTC
-,TRBJ1-1,TRBV4-1,-,CASSQTLGLNTEAFF,TGCGCCAGCAGCCAAACTCTAGGTCTGAACACTGAAGCTTTCTTT
few,TRBJ1-4,TRBV14,TRBD1,CASSQTGFAKLFF,TGTGCCAGCAGCCAGACAGGGTTCGCAAAACTGTTTTTT
-,TRBJ1-1,TRBV28,-,CASSLSVPTEAFF,TGTGCCAGCAGTTTATCGGTACCCACTGAAGCTTTCTTT
-,TRBJ2-7,TRBV5-3,TRBD1,CARSLDRGLNEQYF,TGTGCCAGAAGCTTGGACAGGGGGCTTAACGAGCAGTACTTC
-,TRBJ2-1,TRBV3-1/TRBV3-2,TRBD2,CASSWSGSSYNEQFF,TGTGCCAGCAGCTGGAGCGGGAGTTCCTACAATGAGCAGTTCTTC
-,TRBJ2-3,TRBV11-3,-,CASSLSVTDTQYF,TGTGCCAGCAGCTTGAGTGTCACAGATACGCAGTATTTT
-,TRBJ2-7,TRBV6-5,-,CASRPPGHAKYEQYF,TGTGCCAGCAGGCCACCGGGACACGCAAAATACGAGCAGTACTTC
-,TRBJ2-5,TRBV5-1,TRBD1,CASSLGSSRGPWETQYF,TGCGCCAGCAGCTTGGGCTCCTCCAGGGGGCCGTGGGAGACCCAGTACTTC
-,TRBJ2-7,TRBV7-9,-,CASSIDRSEQYF,TGTGCCAGCAGCATCGACAGATCCGAGCAGTACTTC
-,TRBJ2-3,TRBV24-1,-,CATSDPTRTDTQYF,TGTGCCACCAGTGACCCGACACGAACAGATACGCAGTATTTT
once,TRBJ2-1,TRBV4-3,TRBD2,CASSRTGSGRVGEQFF,TGCGCCAGCAGCCGGACAGGTAGCGGGAGGGTAGGTGAGCAGTTCTTC
-,TRBJ2-1,TRBV14,TRBD2,CASSHGWGLADYNEQFF,TGTGCCAGCAGCCACGGTTGGGGACTAGCGGATTACAATGAGCAGTTCTTC
-,TRBJ1-2,TRBV6-2/TRBV6-3,-,CASSYLAEPGYGYTF,TGTGCCAGCAGTTACTTGGCTGAGCCGGGGTATGGCTACACCTTC
-,TRBJ2-7,TRBV7-2,TRBD2,CASSFSGAEQYF,TGTGCCAGCAGCTTCAGCGGGGCCGAGCAGTACTTC
-,TRBJ2-7,TRBV6-5,TRBD1,CASSPGQGVNEQYF,TGTGCCAGCAGCCCGGGACAGGGGGTAAACGAGCAGTACTTC
few,TRBJ1-2,TRBV4-1,-,CASSPKWGIVGGTGGGYTF,TGCGCCAGCAGCCCAAAGTGGGGGATTGTGGGCGGGACTGGAGGAGGCTACACCTTC
-,TRBJ2-3,TRBV7-2,TRBD1,CASSFTGATDTQYF,TGTGCCAGCAGCTTCACAGGGGCCACAGATACGCAGTATTTT
-,TRBJ2-1,TRBV3-1/TRBV3-2,-,CASSRTQGKQFF,TGTGCCAGCAGCCGAACCCAGGGGAAGCAGTTCTTC
-,TRBJ2-2,TRBV4-2,TRBD2,CASRGTSGTGELFF,TGTGCCAGCAGAGGGACTAGCGGGACCGGGGAGCTGTTTTTT
-,TRBJ1-1,TRBV6-5,-,CASINTRGTEAFF,TGTGCCAGCATCAATACCAGGGGAACTGAAGCTTTCTTT
-,TRBJ1-2,TRBV6-5,-,CASRGGGVLGYTF,TGTGCCAGCAGGGGAGGGGGGGTGTTGGGCTACACCTTC
-,TRBJ2-5,TRBV11-2,TRBD1,CASSPFKQGAEETQYF,TGTGCCAGCAGCCCCTTTAAACAGGGGGCCGAAGAGACCCAGTACTTC
once,TRBJ2-1,TRBV7-3,TRBD2,CASSPGLADNNEQFF,TGTGCCAGCAGCCCGGGACTAGCGGACAACAATGAGCAGTTCTTC